This TCR beta chain was sequenced for a study of blood T cell repertoires in COVID-19. Background on the study: The origin of the acute and convalescent COVID-19 samples was the United States, Italy and Spain.

Some clones are missing from TCRdb's copy, which holds only in-frame ones; the method was immunoSEQ multiplex PCR. Among just under 350,000 clones listed, around 83% were seen once. V shed 9 bases and J 2 bases; nucleotides not matched to a gene: 4. Germline V lookup: CDR1 MDHEN, CDR2 SYDVKM. CDR3 length equals 13 residues. This receptor was obtained from a young man with active or convalescent COVID-19. Input material: peripheral blood. The chain has TRBV28 and TRBJ2-3, with 8 bases matching TRBD2. The CDR3 region is CASSSGSTDTQYF. The CDR3 DNA sequence: TGTGCCAGTTCTAGCGGGTCCACAGATACGCAGTATTTT.